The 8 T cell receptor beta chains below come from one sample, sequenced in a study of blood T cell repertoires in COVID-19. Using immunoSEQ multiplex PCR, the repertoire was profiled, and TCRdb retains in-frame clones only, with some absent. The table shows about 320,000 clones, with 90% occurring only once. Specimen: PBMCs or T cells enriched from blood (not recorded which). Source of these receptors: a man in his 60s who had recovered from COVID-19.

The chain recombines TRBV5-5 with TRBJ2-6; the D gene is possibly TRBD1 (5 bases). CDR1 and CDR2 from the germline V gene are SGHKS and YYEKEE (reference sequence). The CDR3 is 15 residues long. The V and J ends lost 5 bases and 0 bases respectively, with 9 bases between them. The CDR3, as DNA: TGTGCCAGCAGACTTCAGGGCTCTGGGGCCAACGTCCTGACTTTC. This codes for CASRLQGSGANVLTF.

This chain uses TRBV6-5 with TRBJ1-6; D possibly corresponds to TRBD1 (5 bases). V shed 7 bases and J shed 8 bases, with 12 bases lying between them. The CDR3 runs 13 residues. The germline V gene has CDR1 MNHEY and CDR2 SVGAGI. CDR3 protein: CASNGPGDSPLHF. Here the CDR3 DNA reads TGTGCCAGCAACGGACCGGGGGATTCACCCCTCCACTTT.

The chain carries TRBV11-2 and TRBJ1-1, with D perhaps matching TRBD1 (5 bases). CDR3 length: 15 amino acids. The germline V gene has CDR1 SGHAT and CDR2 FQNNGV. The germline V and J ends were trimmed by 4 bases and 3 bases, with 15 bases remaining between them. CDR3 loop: CASSSLQGGYTEAFF. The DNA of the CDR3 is TGTGCCAGCAGCTCCCTCCAGGGAGGGTACACTGAAGCTTTCTTT.

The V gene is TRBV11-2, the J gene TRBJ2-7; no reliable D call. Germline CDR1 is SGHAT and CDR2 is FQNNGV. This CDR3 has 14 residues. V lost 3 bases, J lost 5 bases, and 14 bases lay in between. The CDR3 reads CASSFRQGGNEQYF. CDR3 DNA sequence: TGTGCCAGCAGCTTCCGTCAAGGCGGAAACGAGCAGTACTTC.

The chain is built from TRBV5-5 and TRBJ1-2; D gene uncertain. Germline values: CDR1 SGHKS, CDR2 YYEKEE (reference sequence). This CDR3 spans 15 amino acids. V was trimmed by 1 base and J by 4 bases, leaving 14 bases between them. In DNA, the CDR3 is TGTGCCAGCAGCTTGTTGGAGGGCCTTGCCTATGGCTACACCTTC. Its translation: CASSLLEGLAYGYTF.

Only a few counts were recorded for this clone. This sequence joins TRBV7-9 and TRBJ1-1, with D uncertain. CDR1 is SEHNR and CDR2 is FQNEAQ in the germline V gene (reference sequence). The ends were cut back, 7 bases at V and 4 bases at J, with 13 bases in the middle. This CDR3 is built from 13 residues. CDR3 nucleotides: TGTGCCAGCACTCCGGCGGGTGGCACTGAAGCTTTCTTT. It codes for CASTPAGGTEAFF.

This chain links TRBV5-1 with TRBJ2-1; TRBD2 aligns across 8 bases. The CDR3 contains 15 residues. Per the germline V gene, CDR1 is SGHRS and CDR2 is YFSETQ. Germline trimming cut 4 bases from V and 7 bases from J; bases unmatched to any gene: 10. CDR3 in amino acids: CASSPPGGRGNEQFF. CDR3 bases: TGCGCCAGCAGCCCCCCGGGGGGGCGAGGGAATGAGCAGTTCTTC. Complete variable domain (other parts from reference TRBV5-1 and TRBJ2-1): KAGVTQTPRYLIKTRGQQVTLSCSPISGHRSVSWYQQTPGQGLQFLFEYFSETQRNKGNFPGRFSGRQFSNSRSEMNVSTLELGDSALYLCASSPPGGRGNEQFFGPGTRLTVL.

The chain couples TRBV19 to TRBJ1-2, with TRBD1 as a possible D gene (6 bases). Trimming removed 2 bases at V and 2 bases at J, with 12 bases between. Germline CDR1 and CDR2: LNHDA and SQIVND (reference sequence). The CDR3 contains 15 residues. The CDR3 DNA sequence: TGTGCCAGTAGTATAACTGGACAGCGAAACTATGGCTACACCTTC. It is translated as CASSITGQRNYGYTF.